This T cell receptor beta chain was sequenced in a study of cytomegalovirus exposure and HLA in healthy donors. Study-level results: A missense variant in DCLRE1C was later tied to TCR beta V- and J-gene trimming.

Trimming took off 3 bases at V and 7 bases at J, with 6 bases between the two ends. This CDR3 region has 11 residues. CDR1 and CDR2 from the germline V gene are MGHDK and SYGVNS. A word on this clone: Its target is unknown.

The PCR ran on 60 Vbeta and 13 Jbeta primers. Original processing notes: Some 12 million shared chains were among the about 80 million unique TCR beta chains that a later analysis counted. Data came from immunoSEQ multiplex PCR; TCRdb stores just in-frame clones and leaves some out. From that table come the V and J calls and clone size; the DNA was used to work out D and trimming. Among about 180,000 clones listed, 65% to 85% were seen once. The V gene is TRBV25-1, the J gene TRBJ1-2; D remains ambiguous. This receptor was identified in a man aged 55 to 70 in good health and CMV-seronegative. Sequenced input: PBMCs. CDR3 amino acids: CASSDRSGYTF. The CDR3 DNA follows: TGTGCCAGCAGTGATCGGAGTGGCTACACCTTC.